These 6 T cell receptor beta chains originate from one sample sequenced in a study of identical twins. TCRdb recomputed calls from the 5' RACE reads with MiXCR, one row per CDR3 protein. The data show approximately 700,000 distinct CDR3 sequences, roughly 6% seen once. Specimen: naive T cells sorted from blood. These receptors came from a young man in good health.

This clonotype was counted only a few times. The CDR3 nucleotides are TGTGCCAGCAGTTACCTACTTCCGGGACTAGCGGGGTTCGCGAACACCGGGGAGCTGTTTTTT. It specifies CASSYLLPGLAGFANTGELFF. The V gene is TRBV6-2 or TRBV6-3, the J gene TRBJ2-2; 13 bases line up with TRBD2. Germline assignment: CDR1 MNHEY and CDR2 SVGEGT. The trim removed 2 bases at V and 0 bases at J, leaving 12 bases unmatched. This CDR3 comprises 21 residues.

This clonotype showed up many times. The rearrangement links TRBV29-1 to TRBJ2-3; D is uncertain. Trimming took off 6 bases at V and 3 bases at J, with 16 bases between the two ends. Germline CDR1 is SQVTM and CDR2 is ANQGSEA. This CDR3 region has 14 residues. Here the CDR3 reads CSVQKGTRTDTQYF. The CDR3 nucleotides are TGCAGCGTCCAGAAGGGTACCCGGACAGATACGCAGTATTTT.

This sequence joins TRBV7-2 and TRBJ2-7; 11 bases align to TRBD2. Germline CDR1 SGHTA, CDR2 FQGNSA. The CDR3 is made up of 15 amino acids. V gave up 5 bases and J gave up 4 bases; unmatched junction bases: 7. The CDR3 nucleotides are TGTGCCAGCAGCATGGCGGGGACTAGCGGATACGAGCAGTACGTC. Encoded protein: CASSMAGTSGYEQYV.

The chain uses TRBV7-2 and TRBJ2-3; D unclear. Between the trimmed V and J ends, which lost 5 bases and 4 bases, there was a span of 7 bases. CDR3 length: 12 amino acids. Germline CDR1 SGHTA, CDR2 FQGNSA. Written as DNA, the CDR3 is TGTGCCAGCAGCGAAACTTCAGATACGCAGTATTTT. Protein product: CASSETSDTQYF. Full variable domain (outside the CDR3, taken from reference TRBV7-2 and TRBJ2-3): GAGVSQSPSNKVTEKGKDVELRCDPISGHTALYWYRQSLGQGLEFLIYFQGNSAPDKSGLPSDRFSAERTGGSVSTLTIQRTQQEDSAVYLCASSETSDTQYFGPGTRLTVL.

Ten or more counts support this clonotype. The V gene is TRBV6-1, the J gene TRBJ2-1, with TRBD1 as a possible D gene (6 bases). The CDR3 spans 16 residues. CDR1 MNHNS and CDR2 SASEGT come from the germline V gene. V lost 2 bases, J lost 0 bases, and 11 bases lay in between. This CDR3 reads CASSEFTGRSYNEQFF. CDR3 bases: TGTGCCAGCAGTGAATTTACAGGGCGCTCCTACAATGAGCAGTTCTTC.

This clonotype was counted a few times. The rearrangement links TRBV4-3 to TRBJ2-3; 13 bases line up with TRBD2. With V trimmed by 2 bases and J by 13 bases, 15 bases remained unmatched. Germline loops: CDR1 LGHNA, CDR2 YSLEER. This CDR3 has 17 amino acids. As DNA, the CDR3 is TGCGCCAGCAGCCAACTACTGACTAGCGGGAGGCCACCTGTAAAGTATTTT. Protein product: CASSQLLTSGRPPVKYF.